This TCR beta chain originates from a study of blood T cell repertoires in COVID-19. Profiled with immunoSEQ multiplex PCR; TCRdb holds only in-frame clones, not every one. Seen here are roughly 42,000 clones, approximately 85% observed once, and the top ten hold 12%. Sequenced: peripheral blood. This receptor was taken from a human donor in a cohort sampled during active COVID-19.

CDR3 DNA sequence: TGTGCTAGTGGTCTAGAGAATACGCAGTATTTT. It encodes CASGLENTQYF. The V call is TRBV12-5, the J call TRBJ2-3; D is undetermined. CDR3 length: 11 amino acids. V lost 5 bases and J 7 bases, leaving 7 bases between the germline ends. Germline assignment: CDR1 LGHNT and CDR2 FRNRAP.